The clone carrying this T cell receptor (beta chain) appeared a few times. The entry originates in a study of CD8+CD57+ T cells in acquired aplastic anemia. Study overall: Sorted CD4+ and CD8+ cells gave an average of approximately 3 ug of DNA.

The CDR3 has 15 amino acids. The germline V gene encodes CDR1 SGHRS and CDR2 YFSETQ. J lost 4 bases, V lost 0 bases, and 3 bases had no gene match. Genomic DNA acted as the template from which TCR beta VDJ combination and CDR3 sequence profiling were carried out. TCRdb reanalysed the reads using MiXCR and keeps one entry per CDR3 protein. The sample records some 170,000 distinct CDR3 sequences, around half being singletons. Only patients with CD8+CD57+ cell expansion on flow cytometry were chosen for sequencing. Severe acquired aplastic anemia was present in every patient. No therapy had been given to the patients at the time of blood sampling.

The receptor was derived from a human donor with aplastic anemia. V is TRBV5-1 and J is TRBJ2-7; 11 positions agree with TRBD2. The sequenced sample consisted of sorted CD4+, CD8+, or CD8+CD57+ T cells (not recorded which) from PBMCs. CDR3 sequence (DNA): TGCGCCAGCAGCTTGGAGGCTAGCGGGGGGTACGAGCAGTACTTC. Residues: CASSLEASGGYEQYF. Filled out from reference TRBV5-1 and TRBJ2-7, the complete variable domain reads KAGVTQTPRYLIKTRGQQVTLSCSPISGHRSVSWYQQTPGQGLQFLFEYFSETQRNKGNFPGRFSGRQFSNSRSEMNVSTLELGDSALYLCASSLEASGGYEQYFGPGTRLTVT.